The sequence of this T cell receptor beta chain was determined in a study of T cells in Graves' hyperthyroidism and ophthalmopathy. RNA transcripts served as the template for amplifying TCR beta CDR3 regions. The study used the HTBI primer set for a first-round RT-PCR of the TCR CDR3. TCRdb independently ran MiXCR on the multiplex PCR reads; one entry per CDR3 protein. This table holds some 760,000 distinct CDR3 sequences, 14% found once. There are 14 residues in the CDR3. Trimming took 5 bases from V and 0 from J, leaving 7 bases between them. This sequence was found in a woman younger than 35 with Graves' hyperthyroidism. The sample was blood. The chain links TRBV12-3 or TRBV12-4 to TRBJ1-4, with D possibly TRBD1 on 5 matching bases. CDR3 sequence: CASSLQATNEKLFF. CDR3 DNA sequence: TGTGCCAGCAGTCTACAGGCAACTAATGAAAAACTGTTTTTT.